This T cell receptor beta chain was retrieved from a study of OX40 agonist ivuxolimab in advanced cancers. Across the whole study: Of mixed ages from about 20 to 80 and averaging about 60 years, the group was roughly 85% male.

With regard to this clone: Antigen: not known.

TCRdb's table, derived via immunoSEQ multiplex PCR, lists solely in-frame clones and lacks some. Of some 50,000 clones listed, 80% to 90% are singletons. The CDR3 loop spans 14 amino acids. The ends were cut back, 0 bases at V and 0 bases at J, with 6 bases in the middle. Per germline, CDR1 SGHNT and CDR2 YYREEE (reference sequence). The sampling schedule covered blood at baseline, cycle 4 day 1, and cycle 7 day 1. Study-wide results and limits: The work left the antigen specificity of expanded peripheral T cells undetermined. Nonresponders included some who also had low normalized T-cell clonal expansion.

The source material was CD4+ or CD8+ T cells sorted from blood, sampled in a trial of the OX40 agonist ivuxolimab. This rearrangement joins TRBV5-4 to TRBJ1-1; the D is unclear. The sequence came from an adult with an advanced solid tumor such as melanoma, head and neck, liver or kidney cancer. CDR3 bases: TGTGCCAGCAGCTTGGAGCAGTTGAACACTGAAGCTTTCTTT. This gives the protein CASSLEQLNTEAFF.